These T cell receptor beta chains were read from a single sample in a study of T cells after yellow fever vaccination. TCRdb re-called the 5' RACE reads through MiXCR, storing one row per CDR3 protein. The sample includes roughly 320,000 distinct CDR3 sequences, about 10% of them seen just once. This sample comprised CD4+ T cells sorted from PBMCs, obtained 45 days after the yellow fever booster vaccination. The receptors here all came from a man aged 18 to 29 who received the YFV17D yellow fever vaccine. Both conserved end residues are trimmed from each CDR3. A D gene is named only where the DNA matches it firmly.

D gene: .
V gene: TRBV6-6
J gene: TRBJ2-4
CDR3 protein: ASREQGNIQY

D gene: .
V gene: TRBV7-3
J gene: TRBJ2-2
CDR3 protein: ASQASGSNTGELF

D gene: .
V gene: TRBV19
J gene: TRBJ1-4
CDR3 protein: ASSAGATNEKLF

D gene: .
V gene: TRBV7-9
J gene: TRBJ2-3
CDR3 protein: ASSFSPGADTQY

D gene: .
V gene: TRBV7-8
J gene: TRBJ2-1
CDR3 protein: ASSLRSLTNEQF

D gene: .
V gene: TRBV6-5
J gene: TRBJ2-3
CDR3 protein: ASSYGGADTQY

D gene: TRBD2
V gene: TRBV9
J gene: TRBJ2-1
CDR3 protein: ASSVMVVAGSSYNEQF

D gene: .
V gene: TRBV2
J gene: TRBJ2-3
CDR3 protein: ASSATGLRDTQY

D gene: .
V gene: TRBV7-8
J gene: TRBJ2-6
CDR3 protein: ASSQDSRGAGANVLT

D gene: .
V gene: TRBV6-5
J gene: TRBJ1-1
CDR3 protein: ASSYWGRGTEAF

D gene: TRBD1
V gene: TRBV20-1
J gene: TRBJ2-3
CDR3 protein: SARTGVADTQY

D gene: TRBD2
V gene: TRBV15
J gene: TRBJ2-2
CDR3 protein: ATSSRSGGALGELF

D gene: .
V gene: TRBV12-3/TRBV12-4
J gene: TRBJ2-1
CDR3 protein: ASRSRTDGNEQF

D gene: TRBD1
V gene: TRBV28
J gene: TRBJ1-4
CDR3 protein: ASSPGDRGEKLF

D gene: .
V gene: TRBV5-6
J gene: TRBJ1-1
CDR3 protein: ASYLGPHTEAF

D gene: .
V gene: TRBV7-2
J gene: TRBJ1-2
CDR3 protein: ASSPWTVNYGYT

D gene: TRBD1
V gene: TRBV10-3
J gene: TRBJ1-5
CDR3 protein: AISESLDRGDQPQH

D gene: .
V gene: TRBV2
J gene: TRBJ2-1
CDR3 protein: ASSEGKPSSYNEQF

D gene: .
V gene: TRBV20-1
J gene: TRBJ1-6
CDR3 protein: SARREVYSSPLH

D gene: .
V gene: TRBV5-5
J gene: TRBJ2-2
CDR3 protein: ASSLWGGELF

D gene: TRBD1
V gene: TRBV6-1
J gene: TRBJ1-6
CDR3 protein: ASSSHGLDRELFNSPLH

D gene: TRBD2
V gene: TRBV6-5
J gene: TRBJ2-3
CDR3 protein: ASSRTLAGGADTQY

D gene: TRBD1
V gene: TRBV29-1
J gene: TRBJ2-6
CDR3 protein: SVDSGTGGAGANVLT

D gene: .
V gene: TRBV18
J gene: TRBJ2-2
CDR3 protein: ASSSTGSGELF

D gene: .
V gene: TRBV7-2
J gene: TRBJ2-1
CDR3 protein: ASSLGTVSYNEQF

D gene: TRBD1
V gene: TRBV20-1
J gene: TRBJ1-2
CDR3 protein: SAREPSETGYYGYT

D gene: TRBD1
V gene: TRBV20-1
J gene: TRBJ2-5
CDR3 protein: SARDDRGLETQY

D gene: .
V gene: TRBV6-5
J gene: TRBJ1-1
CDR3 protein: ASRNVGEGIAF

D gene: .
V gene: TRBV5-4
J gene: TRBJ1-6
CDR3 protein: ASSSSTWEPLH

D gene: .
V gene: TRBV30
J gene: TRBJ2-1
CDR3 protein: AWSVLAEAL

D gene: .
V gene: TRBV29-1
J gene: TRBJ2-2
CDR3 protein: SAAGETNTGELF

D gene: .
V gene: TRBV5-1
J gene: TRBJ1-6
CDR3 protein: ASSSGDSSYNSPLH

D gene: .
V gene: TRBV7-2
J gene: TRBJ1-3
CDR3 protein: ASTDSGVAGNTIY

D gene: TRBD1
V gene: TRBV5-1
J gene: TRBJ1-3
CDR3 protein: ASSRGGPGQSGNTIY

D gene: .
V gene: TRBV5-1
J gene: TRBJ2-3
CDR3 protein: ASSLQGSDTQY

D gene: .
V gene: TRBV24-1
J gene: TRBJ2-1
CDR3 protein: ATSDGSYSYNEQF

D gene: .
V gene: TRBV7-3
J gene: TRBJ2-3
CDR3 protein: ASSLGAGTQY